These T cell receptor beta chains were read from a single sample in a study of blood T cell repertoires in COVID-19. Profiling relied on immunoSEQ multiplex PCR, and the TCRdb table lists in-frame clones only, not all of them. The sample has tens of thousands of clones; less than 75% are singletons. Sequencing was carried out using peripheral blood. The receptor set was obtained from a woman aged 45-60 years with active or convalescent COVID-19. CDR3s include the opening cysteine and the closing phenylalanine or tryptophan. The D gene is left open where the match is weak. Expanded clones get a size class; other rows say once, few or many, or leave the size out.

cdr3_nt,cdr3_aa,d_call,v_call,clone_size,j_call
TGTGCCAGCAGCGTAGCTAGCGGGAGTACCGGGGAGCTGTTTTTT,CASSVASGSTGELFF,TRBD2,TRBV9,-,TRBJ2-2
TGTGCCAGCAGCTTAACATTGACTAGGGCGGGAGAGCAGTACTTC,CASSLTLTRAGEQYF,-,TRBV11-1,-,TRBJ2-7
TGTGCCAGCTCACTGGCAGGGGGGTCTGAAGCTTTCTTT,CASSLAGGSEAFF,TRBD1,TRBV18,once,TRBJ1-1
TGTGCCAGCAGTTTATATCCGGGACTAGCGGTGGGGGATACGCAGTATTTT,CASSLYPGLAVGDTQYF,TRBD2,TRBV28,-,TRBJ2-3
TGTGCCAGCAGCCAACAGGGGGCGCACACAGATACGCAGTATTTT,CASSQQGAHTDTQYF,TRBD1,TRBV4-2,-,TRBJ2-3
TGTGCCAGCAGCCCGACTAGCAGTAGCACAGATACGCAGTATTTT,CASSPTSSSTDTQYF,TRBD2,TRBV3-1/TRBV3-2,-,TRBJ2-3
TGTGCCAGCAGTGAAGGCTGGGGGAGGAGGGGCGGCGAGCAGTACTTC,CASSEGWGRRGGEQYF,-,TRBV6-1,few,TRBJ2-7
TGTGCCAGCAGCCAAGAATACGCAGGGGGGTATGGCTACACCTTC,CASSQEYAGGYGYTF,TRBD1,TRBV3-1/TRBV3-2,-,TRBJ1-2
TGCGCCAGCAGCTTGGACAGAGTTAGCACAGATACGCAGTATTTT,CASSLDRVSTDTQYF,-,TRBV5-1,-,TRBJ2-3
TGTGCTAGTGGTACCGGGACACCGGTCCACGAGCAGTACTTC,CASGTGTPVHEQYF,-,TRBV12-5,-,TRBJ2-7
TGCGCCAGCAGCTTTGGAACTAGCAAGTTGGGTGAGCAGTTCTTC,CASSFGTSKLGEQFF,-,TRBV5-1,-,TRBJ2-1
TGTGCCAGCAGCTTCAGGGTCCGAACAGATACGCAGTATTTT,CASSFRVRTDTQYF,-,TRBV7-2,-,TRBJ2-3
TGTGCCAGTAGTACACAGGGGGAGACCCAGTACTTC,CASSTQGETQYF,TRBD1,TRBV19,-,TRBJ2-5
TGCGCCAGCAGCCCGGGGGGGAGTTGGAATGAAGCATATGGCTACACCTTC,CASSPGGSWNEAYGYTF,-,TRBV5-1,few,TRBJ1-2
TGTGCCAGCAGCTCGGGCGGGGAGTGGGATACGCAGTATTTT,CASSSGGEWDTQYF,-,TRBV5-5,few,TRBJ2-3
TGTGCCAGCAGCTTAGCACGGGACACCGGGGAGCTGTTTTTT,CASSLARDTGELFF,-,TRBV11-2,-,TRBJ2-2
TGTGCCAGCCTTCGAAGCGGGCCGTCCTACGAGCAGTACTTC,CASLRSGPSYEQYF,-,TRBV28,-,TRBJ2-7
TGTGCCAGCGGTTGGGGACACAATGAAGCTTTCTTT,CASGWGHNEAFF,-,TRBV12-3/TRBV12-4,many,TRBJ1-1